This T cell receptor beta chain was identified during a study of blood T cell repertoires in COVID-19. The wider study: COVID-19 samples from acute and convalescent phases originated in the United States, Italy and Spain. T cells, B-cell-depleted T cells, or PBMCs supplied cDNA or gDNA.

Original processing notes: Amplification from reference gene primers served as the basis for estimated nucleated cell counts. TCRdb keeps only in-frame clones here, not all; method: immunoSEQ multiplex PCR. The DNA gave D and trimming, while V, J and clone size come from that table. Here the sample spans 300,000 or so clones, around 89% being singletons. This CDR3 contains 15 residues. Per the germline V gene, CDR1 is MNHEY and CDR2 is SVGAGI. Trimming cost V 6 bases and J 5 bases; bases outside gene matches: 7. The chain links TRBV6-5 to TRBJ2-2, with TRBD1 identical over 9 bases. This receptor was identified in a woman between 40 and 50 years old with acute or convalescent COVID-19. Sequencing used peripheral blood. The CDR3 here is CASSSGTGRTGELFF. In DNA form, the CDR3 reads TGTGCCAGCAGCTCCGGGACAGGGCGAACCGGGGAGCTGTTTTTT.